A single sample gave rise to the 27 T cell receptor beta chains below, sequenced in a study of blood T cells in healthy people across ages (dated by TCRdb to between 2014 and 2016). Library preparation employed 5' RACE. TCRdb records Illumina HiSeq 2500 as the sequencer. A second 7 to 11 cycle PCR used a sample-barcoded 5' primer and a J-beta primer mix. The public sequencing data were trimmed at Q25 with fastp and processed into clonotypes with MiXCR by TCRdb, which kept only in-frame beta chains. Rows are combined by CDR3 protein, so each entry shows the most common genes and DNA. The sample table records over 600,000 distinct CDR3 sequences; around 45% of these occur just once. The ten largest clones take up around 18% of the sample. Material: blood. Every receptor here comes from an elderly man in good health.

This sequence joins TRBV7-2 and TRBJ1-2; the match to TRBD1 covers 11 bases. The germline V gene has CDR1 SGHTA and CDR2 FQGNSA. Trimming at V came to 1 base and at J to 6 bases, leaving 4 bases not matched to a gene. CDR3 length: 15 residues. CDR3 bases: TGTGCCAGCAGCTTAGGCGGACAGGGGGCTCATGGCTACACCTTC. Translation gives CASSLGGQGAHGYTF. The variable domain in full, with the rest retrieved from reference TRBV7-2 and TRBJ1-2, is GAGVSQSPSNKVTEKGKDVELRCDPISGHTALYWYRQSLGQGLEFLIYFQGNSAPDKSGLPSDRFSAERTGGSVSTLTIQRTQQEDSAVYLCASSLGGQGAHGYTFGSGTRLTVV.

V and J are TRBV5-1 and TRBJ2-2, with 9 bases aligning to TRBD1. The CDR3 is made up of 15 amino acids. Germline V gene lookup returns CDR1 SGHRS and CDR2 YFSETQ. J gave up 7 bases and V 0 bases, and 4 bases lay outside the gene matches. CDR3 bases: TGCGCCAGCAGCTTGGAGGCGACAGGGGGCGGGGAGCTGTTTTTT. It specifies CASSLEATGGGELFF.

This clonotype showed up just once. This chain connects TRBV29-1 to TRBJ2-5; possibly TRBD2 for D (6 bases). The CDR3 consists of 13 residues. Germline V gene lookup returns CDR1 SQVTM and CDR2 ANQGSEA. V was pared by 4 bases and J by 3 bases, with 12 bases between. CDR3 sequence (DNA): TGCAGCGTTGCTGCGGGGCCGGAAGAGACCCAGTACTTC. Protein sequence: CSVAAGPEETQYF.

The rearrangement uses TRBV20-1 and TRBJ2-3; 7 bases align to TRBD1. The germline CDR1 and CDR2 sequences are DFQATT and SNEGSKA (reference sequence). Trimming cost V 6 bases and J 3 bases; bases outside gene matches: 12. This CDR3 is built from 15 residues. CDR3 loop: CSALTGKGSTDTQYF. CDR3 nucleotide sequence: TGCAGTGCCCTGACAGGGAAGGGTAGTACAGATACGCAGTATTTT.

V and J are TRBV13 and TRBJ2-3; possible D gene TRBD2, 6 bases. CDR1 and CDR2 (germline): PRHDT, FYEKMQ (reference sequence). The CDR3 sequence is 14 residues long. Trimming removed 5 bases at V and 4 bases at J, with 13 bases between. The CDR3 coding sequence is TGTGCCAGCAGCCCTCCGTGGGACTCAGATACGCAGTATTTT. Encoded protein: CASSPPWDSDTQYF.

This chain uses TRBV2 with TRBJ2-1; TRBD2 aligns across 13 bases. V lost 8 bases and J lost 7; bases outside the gene matches: 8. This CDR3 has 15 amino acids. Germline values: CDR1 SNHLY, CDR2 FYNNEI. CDR3 bases: TGTGCCAGCGGCCTGGGACTAGCGGGAAATAATGAGCAGTTCTTC. Amino acid sequence: CASGLGLAGNNEQFF.

This chain links TRBV10-3 with TRBJ2-7; the match to TRBD2 covers 7 bases. From germline, CDR1 is ENHRY and CDR2 SYGVKD. The CDR3 is 14 residues long. The V and J ends lost 6 bases and 2 bases, in that order; junction bases with no gene match: 7. CDR3 nucleotides: TGTGCCATCAGAGCGTGGCGGGAGACCTACGAGCAGTACTTC. It codes for CAIRAWRETYEQYF.

This clonotype occurred many times. This chain links TRBV28 with TRBJ2-7, with unresolved D. This CDR3 is 14 amino acids long. The V end lost 7 bases, the J end lost 2 bases, and 15 bases lay between the germline ends. In germline, CDR1 is MDHEN, CDR2 SYDVKM. The CDR3 reads CASTPTLGTYEQYF. The CDR3 DNA follows: TGTGCCAGCACCCCCACCCTAGGAACCTACGAGCAGTACTTC. Filled out from reference TRBV28 and TRBJ2-7, the complete variable domain reads DVKVTQSSRYLVKRTGEKVFLECVQDMDHENMFWYRQDPGLGLRLIYFSYDVKMKEKGDIPEGYSVSREKKERFSLILESASTNQTSMYLCASTPTLGTYEQYFGPGTRLTVT.

The CDR3 loop is CASSVGFGGPQQFF. In DNA form, the CDR3 reads TGTGCCAGCAGTGTAGGGTTTGGGGGCCCCCAGCAGTTCTTC. The chain uses TRBV12-3 or TRBV12-4 and TRBJ2-1, with D maybe TRBD1 (6 bases). Trimming took 5 bases from V and 11 from J, leaving 19 bases between them. The CDR3 runs to 14 residues.

This clonotype was found once. An end of the junction does not agree with germline; a read error may underlie this. The chain combines TRBV29-1 with TRBJ2-3; 10 bases line up with TRBD2. CDR1 and CDR2 (germline): SQVTM, ANQGSEA. The CDR3 has 15 amino acids. In nucleotides, the CDR3 is TGTAGCGTAGCCGGGACTAGCGCCTCGTGGGATACGCACTATTTT. The encoded protein is CSVAGTSASWDTHYF.

As regards this clonotype: A far larger clone lies a single base away; this is likely a read error. The chain employs TRBV12-3 or TRBV12-4 and TRBJ2-3; D perhaps matches TRBD2 (7 bases). The CDR3 is 14 amino acids. The CDR3 DNA sequence: TGTACCAGCAGTTTGAGGGGGGGCACAGATGCGCAGTATTTT. Its translation is CTSSLRGGTDAQYF.

In this sample, this clonotype turned up a few times. The chain has TRBV20-1 and TRBJ2-6; 8 nucleotides agree with TRBD1. The trim removed 6 bases at V and 3 bases at J, leaving 16 bases unmatched. CDR1 and CDR2 (germline): DFQATT, SNEGSKA (reference sequence). The CDR3 has 18 residues. The CDR3 sequence is CSAARSGGAVYGANVLTF. CDR3 coding DNA: TGCAGTGCAGCTAGGTCAGGGGGCGCAGTGTATGGGGCCAACGTCCTGACTTTC.

V and J are TRBV28 and TRBJ2-3; D remains ambiguous. V shed 2 bases and J shed 3 bases, with 9 bases lying between them. This CDR3 spans 14 amino acids. CDR1 and CDR2 from the germline V gene are MDHEN and SYDVKM. CDR3 sequence reads: CASSLQSETDTQYF. CDR3 nucleotides: TGTGCCAGCAGTTTACAGTCAGAGACAGATACGCAGTATTTT.

With respect to this clonotype: This could be a read error, since a much larger clone is one nucleotide away. This rearrangement joins TRBV27 to TRBJ2-5; TRBD1 agrees at 9 bases. The junction had 4 bases not matched to a gene; V was cut back by 5 bases and J by 3 bases. Germline lookup yields CDR1 MNHEY and CDR2 SMNVEV (reference sequence). The CDR3 runs 14 residues. DNA for the CDR3: TGTGCCAGCAGTGCGACAGGGGGGGAAGAGACCCAGTACTTC. Amino acid sequence: CASSATGGEETQYF.

The rearrangement uses TRBV9 and TRBJ2-3; 7 bases are shared with TRBD1. This CDR3 comprises 15 residues. The junction had 10 bases not matched to a gene; V was cut back by 5 bases and J by 4 bases. The germline V gene has CDR1 SGDLS and CDR2 YYNGEE. DNA for the CDR3: TGTGCCAGCAGGAGAGGGCAGGGGGTACCAGATACGCAGTATTTT. Its protein is CASRRGQGVPDTQYF.

The rearrangement uses TRBV7-9 and TRBJ2-7, with 8 bases lining up with TRBD1. CDR1 and CDR2 from the germline V gene are SEHNR and FQNEAQ (reference sequence). Germline trimming cut 5 bases from V and 5 bases from J; bases unmatched to any gene: 11. CDR3 length: 15 residues. CDR3 residues: CASSTEDRVYDEQYF. The CDR3, as DNA: TGTGCCAGCAGCACCGAGGACAGGGTGTACGACGAGCAGTACTTC.

Regarding this clonotype: With a much larger clone just one base away, this may be a read error. This chain links TRBV7-2 with TRBJ2-3, with TRBD2 matching over 7 bases. CDR1 and CDR2 from the germline V gene are SGHTA and FQGNSA. The V segment lost 2 bases and the J segment 10 bases; nucleotides outside the gene matches: 9. CDR3 length: 14 amino acids. The CDR3 is CASSLLDGGTPQYF. The CDR3 region has the DNA TGTGCCAGCAGCTTATTGGACGGGGGGACGCCGCAGTATTTT.

This clonotype was detected once. This chain joins TRBV6-2 or TRBV6-3 and TRBJ2-1, with D hard to call. V lost 0 bases and J 13 bases, leaving 7 bases between the germline ends. The germline CDR1 and CDR2 sequences are MNHEY and SVGEGT. The CDR3 loop spans 11 amino acids. CDR3 coding DNA: TGTGCCAGCAGTTACTCTTGGGTACAGTTCTTC. Protein sequence: CASSYSWVQFF.

This clonotype showed up just a few times. The V and J genes are TRBV20-1 and TRBJ2-3; maybe TRBD2 (6 bases). Deletions cut 3 bases from V and 2 bases from J, with 21 bases between. The V gene's germline CDR1 is DFQATT and CDR2 SNEGSKA (reference sequence). CDR3 length: 17 amino acids. The CDR3, as DNA: TGCAGTGCTAGTCCCCCCGGGACTTCGACTTCCACAGATACGCAGTATTTT. It codes for CSASPPGTSTSTDTQYF.

The genes are TRBV5-1 and TRBJ2-1; 10 nucleotides line up with TRBD2. The end of the DNA aligns better with TRBJ2-7, so the J call may be wrong. The germline V gene has CDR1 SGHRS and CDR2 YFSETQ. The CDR3 spans 17 residues. In nucleotides, the CDR3 is TGCGCCAGCAGCCCAGGCGCCTCTAGCGGGGGTTACAATGAGCAGTACTTC. Residues: CASSPGASSGGYNEQYF.

The chain joins TRBV7-2 to TRBJ2-5, with TRBD2 identical over 13 bases. Germline assignment: CDR1 SGHTA and CDR2 FQGNSA. The CDR3 is made up of 16 amino acids. Trimming took 4 bases from V and 5 from J; bases not matched to a gene: 7. CDR3 sequence (DNA): TGTGCCAGCAGCTCCCGGACTAGCGGGAGTTTTGAGACCCAGTACTTC. As protein: CASSSRTSGSFETQYF. The whole variable domain, filled in from reference TRBV7-2 and TRBJ2-5, reads GAGVSQSPSNKVTEKGKDVELRCDPISGHTALYWYRQSLGQGLEFLIYFQGNSAPDKSGLPSDRFSAERTGGSVSTLTIQRTQQEDSAVYLCASSSRTSGSFETQYFGPGTRLLVL.

This clonotype was observed a handful of times. The chain is built from TRBV20-1 and TRBJ1-4; D possibly corresponds to TRBD1 (5 bases). V lost 3 bases and J 5 bases, leaving 10 bases between the germline ends. CDR1 and CDR2 (germline): DFQATT, SNEGSKA (reference sequence). CDR3 length: 13 residues. The CDR3 DNA follows: TGCAGTGCTAGCGGGGGGGGGAATGAAAAACTGTTTTTT. It specifies CSASGGGNEKLFF.

This chain joins TRBV4-2 and TRBJ2-3; 8 bases are a match to TRBD2. V shed 0 bases, J shed 5 bases, and the junction held 10 bases outside the gene matches. This CDR3 has 17 residues. Germline V lookup: CDR1 LGHNA, CDR2 YNFKEQ. The CDR3 here is CASSQDQRGGMGDTQYF. CDR3 nucleotides: TGTGCCAGCAGCCAAGATCAACGGGGGGGTATGGGAGATACGCAGTATTTT.

The chain has TRBV11-2 and TRBJ2-4, with 10 positions matching TRBD2. The CDR3 contains 15 residues. J was trimmed by 14 bases and V by 0 bases; bases with no gene match: 10. CDR1 SGHAT and CDR2 FQNNGV come from the germline V gene. The CDR3 DNA is TGTGCCAGCAGCTTAGATCGCAGTAGCGGGAGGCCGGAGTACTTC. Translated, it gives CASSLDRSSGRPEYF.

This clonotype was counted only a few times. The rearrangement uses TRBV28 and TRBJ2-1; no definite D call. V was trimmed by 10 bases and J by 9 bases, leaving 19 bases between them. This CDR3 contains 13 residues. From germline, CDR1 is MDHEN and CDR2 SYDVKM. The CDR3 spells CATASSLKGEQFF. The DNA of the CDR3 is TGTGCCACGGCCTCCTCTTTGAAGGGTGAGCAGTTCTTC. Drawing the rest from reference TRBV28 and TRBJ2-1, the complete variable domain is DVKVTQSSRYLVKRTGEKVFLECVQDMDHENMFWYRQDPGLGLRLIYFSYDVKMKEKGDIPEGYSVSREKKERFSLILESASTNQTSMYLCATASSLKGEQFFGPGTRLTVL.

The V and J genes are TRBV25-1 and TRBJ1-1; weak D call: TRBD1 (5 bases). This CDR3 is 13 amino acids long. Germline CDR1 MGHDK, CDR2 SYGVNS. V was shortened by 3 bases and J by 6 bases, with 11 bases between the two germline ends. DNA for the CDR3: TGTGCCAGCAGTGAGGGGGGTACCCCTGAAGCTTTCTTT. It yields the protein CASSEGGTPEAFF.

This clonotype was seen more than once but under ten times. This chain connects TRBV5-6 to TRBJ1-5; D is possibly TRBD1 (5 bases). The CDR3 spans 18 residues. The V end lost 4 bases, the J end lost 1 base, and 21 bases lay between the germline ends. Germline CDR1 is SGHDT and CDR2 is YYEEEE. CDR3 loop: CASSVGPEDGSSNQPQHF. The CDR3, as DNA: TGTGCCAGCAGCGTGGGACCAGAGGACGGGTCGAGCAATCAGCCCCAGCATTTT.